These 28 T cell receptor beta chains share one sample of origin, sequenced in a study of cytomegalovirus exposure and HLA in healthy donors. PCR was performed using 60 Vbeta and 13 Jbeta primers. Produced via immunoSEQ multiplex PCR; TCRdb's table is partial and in-frame only. The sample has fewer than 300,000 clones, 70% to 90% seen once. Sequenced input: PBMCs. These receptors were obtained from a man between 40 and 49 years old in good health and CMV-seropositive.

The rearrangement uses TRBV18 and TRBJ1-1, with 9 bases matching TRBD1. V was pared by 2 bases and J by 3 bases, with 25 bases of the junction left unmatched. Germline V gene data show CDR1 as KGHSH and CDR2 as LQKENI. This CDR3 has 22 amino acids. CDR3 sequence: CASSPFSTETNRRRDRDTEAFF. CDR3 in DNA: TGTGCCAGCTCACCATTTAGTACCGAAACCAATCGACGGCGGGACAGGGACACTGAAGCTTTCTTT.

This chain joins TRBV28 and TRBJ1-4; perhaps TRBD1 as D (5 bases). The germline V gene has CDR1 MDHEN and CDR2 SYDVKM. The CDR3 sequence is 15 residues long. Trimming removed 2 bases from V and 7 bases from J, with 14 bases in between. The chain's CDR3 is CASSLSPGRGEKLFF. The CDR3 DNA is TGTGCCAGCAGTTTAAGTCCAGGGAGGGGTGAAAAACTGTTTTTT.

V gene TRBV2 combines with J gene TRBJ2-5; the D gene is possibly TRBD2 (6 bases). The assigned J gene may be wrong: the sequence end matches TRBJ2-7 better. The CDR3 consists of 13 residues. Germline CDR1 reads SNHLY; CDR2 reads FYNNEI. CDR3 amino acids: CASPRLGGDEQYF. Here the CDR3 DNA reads TGTGCCAGCCCCAGACTGGGCGGGGACGAGCAGTACTTC.

The genes are TRBV6-5 and TRBJ1-2, with D perhaps matching TRBD1 (6 bases). The CDR3 is made up of 12 amino acids. Germline V gene data show CDR1 as MNHEY and CDR2 as SVGAGI. CDR3: CAVRQADYGYTF. The CDR3 DNA follows: TGTGCAGTCAGACAGGCGGACTATGGCTACACCTTC.

The chain couples TRBV29-1 to TRBJ2-7; weak D call: TRBD1 (5 bases). The CDR3 totals 12 residues. CDR1 and CDR2 (germline): SQVTM, ANQGSEA. V dropped 3 bases and J dropped 4 bases, with 10 bases sitting between them. CDR3 amino acids: CSVEGRDYEQYF. Written as DNA, the CDR3 is TGCAGCGTTGAGGGCAGGGATTACGAGCAGTACTTC.

The chain couples TRBV10-3 to TRBJ2-1; 13 nucleotides align to TRBD2. J gave up 8 bases and V 4 bases, and 2 bases lay outside the gene matches. Germline V gives CDR1 ENHRY, CDR2 SYGVKD. This CDR3 region has 14 residues. The CDR3 nucleotides are TGTGCCATCAGTGGGACTAGCGGGAGCGATGAGCAGTTCTTC. This gives the protein CAISGTSGSDEQFF.

V and J are TRBV10-3 and TRBJ2-7, with 7 bases that match TRBD2. This CDR3 has 14 amino acids. Looked up from germline, CDR1 is ENHRY and CDR2 is SYGVKD. With 3 bases clipped from V and 5 bases from J, the junction kept 7 bases outside the gene matches. The CDR3 bases are TGTGCCATCAGTGACTCTAGCGGAGGCCACGAGCAGTACTTC. Its translation: CAISDSSGGHEQYF.

J is TRBJ2-1 and V is TRBV6-5; the match to TRBD2 covers 8 bases. Unmatched junction bases numbered 4, after V lost 2 bases and J lost 4 bases. Germline CDR1 MNHEY, CDR2 SVGAGI. This CDR3 is 15 amino acids long. DNA of the CDR3: TGTGCCAGCAGTTACAGCGGGAGAGCTTACAATGAGCAGTTCTTC. Translation: CASSYSGRAYNEQFF.

This chain connects TRBV28 to TRBJ2-4; TRBD1 agrees at 9 bases. Germline V gives CDR1 MDHEN, CDR2 SYDVKM. This CDR3 is 15 amino acids long. Trimming took 5 bases from V and 7 from J; bases not matched to a gene: 9. The CDR3 region is CASSTPWGQGNIQYF. The CDR3 DNA reads as TGTGCCAGCAGTACGCCTTGGGGACAGGGCAACATTCAGTACTTC. The full variable domain, rest sourced from reference TRBV28 and TRBJ2-4, is DVKVTQSSRYLVKRTGEKVFLECVQDMDHENMFWYRQDPGLGLRLIYFSYDVKMKEKGDIPEGYSVSREKKERFSLILESASTNQTSMYLCASSTPWGQGNIQYFGAGTRLSVL.

The rearrangement uses TRBV5-6 and TRBJ1-2; D unclear. CDR3 length: 14 residues. CDR1 and CDR2 (germline): SGHDT, YYEEEE. V gave up 0 bases and J gave up 4 bases, with 10 bases separating them. CDR3 DNA sequence: TGTGCCAGCAGCTTGGAGAGAGGGATCTATGGCTACACCTTC. Amino acid sequence: CASSLERGIYGYTF.

The gene calls are TRBV30 and TRBJ2-7; maybe TRBD1 (5 bases). This CDR3 contains 13 residues. CDR1 GTSNPN and CDR2 SVGIG come from the germline V gene (reference sequence). Trimming took off 3 bases at V and 6 bases at J, with 15 bases between the two ends. The CDR3 DNA follows: TGTGCCTGGAGGGACACAGGATGGGCCGAGCAGTACTTC. Translated: CAWRDTGWAEQYF.

There are a few counts of this clone. The chain couples TRBV7-9 to TRBJ1-5, with 7 positions matching TRBD1. The CDR3 covers 16 residues. Looked up from germline, CDR1 is SEHNR and CDR2 is FQNEAQ (reference sequence). V was clipped by 5 bases and J by 4 bases; unmatched bases: 11. The CDR3 loop is CASSPSTGVFNQPQHF. The DNA for the CDR3 is TGTGCCAGCAGCCCCAGTACAGGGGTCTTTAATCAGCCCCAGCATTTT.

The genes are TRBV4-1 and TRBJ1-3, with D possibly being TRBD1 (6 bases). The CDR3 is 16 residues long. Germline V gene lookup returns CDR1 MGHRA and CDR2 YSYEKL. Trimming pared 3 bases from V and 2 bases from J, leaving 14 bases between. The CDR3 nucleotides are TGCGCCAGCAGCCAGGATACAGGGCTAACTGGAAACACCATATATTTT. Translation: CASSQDTGLTGNTIYF.

The chain carries TRBV30 and TRBJ1-1, with 7 bases that match TRBD1. V was pared by 5 bases and J by 1 base, with 4 bases of the junction left unmatched. The CDR3 sequence is 13 residues long. Looked up from germline, CDR1 is GTSNPN and CDR2 is SVGIG (reference sequence). The CDR3 bases are TGTGCCTGGGCCGGGACAGCGAACACTGAAGCTTTCTTT. Its protein product is CAWAGTANTEAFF.

The chain uses TRBV28 and TRBJ2-7; TRBD1 might be the D (6 bases). The germline CDR1 and CDR2 sequences are MDHEN and SYDVKM. The V gene lost 6 bases and the J gene lost 0 bases, with 9 bases spanning the gap. CDR3 length equals 13 residues. The CDR3 DNA reads as TGTGCCAGCAGGGACAGTAGCTCCTACGAGCAGTACTTC. Its translation is CASRDSSSYEQYF.

V gene TRBV28 combines with J gene TRBJ2-7; a possible D gene is TRBD1 (8 bases). Germline CDR1 and CDR2: MDHEN and SYDVKM. The CDR3 is 13 residues long. The V end was cut by 7 bases, the J end by 4 bases, with 14 bases between. The CDR3 DNA reads TGTGCCAGCACCCAACAGGGGGGGTACGAGCAGTACTTC. It specifies CASTQQGGYEQYF.

Here the CDR3 reads CASSLDGSDGYTF. In nucleotides, the CDR3 is TGTGCCAGCAGCTTAGACGGGAGCGATGGCTACACCTTC. The chain joins TRBV7-3 to TRBJ1-2, with unresolved D. There are 13 residues in the CDR3. The germline V and J ends were trimmed by 2 bases and 6 bases, with 10 bases remaining between them. Looked up from germline, CDR1 is SGHTA and CDR2 is FQGTGA.

The V call is TRBV30, the J call TRBJ1-1, with a possible D match to TRBD1 (5 bases). This CDR3 is built from 12 residues. The germline gives CDR1 GTSNPN, CDR2 SVGIG (reference sequence). V was cut by 4 bases and J by 5 bases, with 11 bases left in between. Here the CDR3 DNA reads TGTGCCTGGATCCGGGAGGGGACTGAAGCTTTCTTT. Its protein is CAWIREGTEAFF.

The chain carries TRBV9 and TRBJ2-1; TRBD2 aligns across 9 bases. The CDR3 is 14 amino acids. V shed 4 bases, J shed 3 bases, and the junction held 2 bases outside the gene matches. Germline CDR1 and CDR2: SGDLS and YYNGEE. CDR3 residues: CASSLAGSYNEQFF. The CDR3 DNA follows: TGTGCCAGCAGCCTAGCGGGGAGCTACAATGAGCAGTTCTTC.

The chain combines TRBV28 with TRBJ1-5; D is uncertain. The CDR3 length is 16 residues. The V gene's germline CDR1 is MDHEN and CDR2 SYDVKM. V lost 8 bases and J lost 0, with 17 bases in between. This chain's CDR3 is CASGLLGSTSNQPQHF. CDR3 coding DNA: TGTGCCAGCGGTCTTTTGGGCTCCACTAGCAATCAGCCCCAGCATTTT. Complete variable domain (other parts from reference TRBV28 and TRBJ1-5): DVKVTQSSRYLVKRTGEKVFLECVQDMDHENMFWYRQDPGLGLRLIYFSYDVKMKEKGDIPEGYSVSREKKERFSLILESASTNQTSMYLCASGLLGSTSNQPQHFGDGTRLSIL.

This clone came up once. The chain carries TRBV5-3 and TRBJ2-1; 9 bases fit TRBD2. TRBV5-3 is an ORF for which the function is uncertain. The CDR3 consists of 20 residues. With 0 bases clipped from V and 8 bases from J, the junction kept 21 bases outside the gene matches. The CDR3 coding sequence is TGTGCCAGAAGCTTGGCGAACGGGGGAATGGCGTCTAGCGGGGAGGATGAGCAGTTCTTC. This encodes CARSLANGGMASSGEDEQFF.

The chain combines TRBV7-2 with TRBJ2-7; 10 bases map to TRBD2. Trimming took 0 bases from V and 2 from J; bases not matched to a gene: 7. In germline, CDR1 is SGHTA, CDR2 FQGNSA. This CDR3 contains 17 residues. CDR3 nucleotide sequence: TGTGCCAGCAGCTTAGCTCGGCCTAGCGGGGGAACCTACGAGCAGTACTTC. Translating gives CASSLARPSGGTYEQYF. Based on the CDR3 plus reference TRBV7-2 and TRBJ2-7, the full variable domain is GAGVSQSPSNKVTEKGKDVELRCDPISGHTALYWYRQSLGQGLEFLIYFQGNSAPDKSGLPSDRFSAERTGGSVSTLTIQRTQQEDSAVYLCASSLARPSGGTYEQYFGPGTRLTVT.

The CDR3: CASSWAGQGYTEAFF. The CDR3 coding sequence is TGCGCCAGCAGCTGGGCGGGACAGGGGTACACTGAAGCTTTCTTT. This sequence joins TRBV5-1 and TRBJ1-1; 10 positions match TRBD1. The CDR3 length is 15 residues. CDR1 and CDR2 from the germline V gene are SGHRS and YFSETQ. After removal of 3 bases from V and 3 bases from J, the junction contained 5 bases not matched to a gene. Drawing the rest from reference TRBV5-1 and TRBJ1-1, the complete variable domain is KAGVTQTPRYLIKTRGQQVTLSCSPISGHRSVSWYQQTPGQGLQFLFEYFSETQRNKGNFPGRFSGRQFSNSRSEMNVSTLELGDSALYLCASSWAGQGYTEAFFGQGTRLTVV.

This chain's CDR3 is CASSLVSSTDTQYF. For the CDR3, the DNA is TGTGCCAGCAGCTTGGTAAGCAGCACAGATACGCAGTATTTT. The chain combines TRBV5-5 with TRBJ2-3; D uncertain. CDR1 and CDR2 (germline): SGHKS, YYEKEE (reference sequence). The CDR3 runs 14 residues. The V gene lost 0 bases and the J gene lost 0 bases, with 5 bases spanning the gap.

The chain recombines TRBV28 with TRBJ1-1, with TRBD1 as a possible D gene (5 bases). The CDR3 contains 15 residues. Looked up from germline, CDR1 is MDHEN and CDR2 is SYDVKM. Between the trimmed V and J ends, which lost 2 bases and 4 bases, there was a span of 14 bases. The DNA for the CDR3 is TGTGCCAGCAGTTTAGTACCGGGGCGGGGCACTGAAGCTTTCTTT. Its translation: CASSLVPGRGTEAFF.

The rearrangement uses TRBV19 and TRBJ2-1; TRBD2 matches at 13 bases. The CDR3 covers 14 residues. From germline, CDR1 is LNHDA and CDR2 SQIVND (reference sequence). V was clipped by 4 bases and J by 7 bases; unmatched bases: 1. CDR3 sequence (DNA): TGTGCCAGTAGTAGGGGACTAGCGGGGAATGAGCAGTTCTTC. Translating it yields CASSRGLAGNEQFF.

The chain uses TRBV28 and TRBJ1-2; TRBD1 agrees at 8 bases. The CDR3 totals 13 residues. J gave up 8 bases and V 5 bases, and 7 bases lay outside the gene matches. Germline lookup yields CDR1 MDHEN and CDR2 SYDVKM. Written as DNA, the CDR3 is TGTGCCAGCAGTCCGCAGGGGGCGCGGGGCTACACCTTC. Translated: CASSPQGARGYTF.

The chain employs TRBV7-6 and TRBJ2-3; 12 nucleotides agree with TRBD2. This CDR3 is built from 15 residues. The V and J ends lost 5 bases and 5 bases, in that order; junction bases with no gene match: 5. Germline V gives CDR1 SGHVS, CDR2 FNYEAQ. CDR3 in DNA: TGTGCCAGCAGCAGACTAGCGGGAGTAGGAGATACGCAGTATTTT. This sequence encodes CASSRLAGVGDTQYF.